A selection of T cell receptor beta chains follows, all from one sample in a study of identifying expanded T cells in peripheral blood. Repertoires were generated with immunoSEQ multiplex PCR, while TCRdb's copy carries only in-frame clones and drops some. Altogether 58,000 or so clones are present, over 75% being singletons, with the ten largest covering 19%. The source material was blood. Receptors originate from a person aged 18 to 75 in good health. CDR3s include the opening cysteine and the closing phenylalanine or tryptophan. D genes are given only for firm matches. A row's size may be missing; if present it is once, few, many or a size class.

D gene	V gene	J gene	clone size	CDR3 length	CDR3 protein	CDR3 DNA
TRBD1	TRBV6-5	TRBJ2-1	.	15	CASRPYRGRHNEQFF	TGTGCCAGCAGGCCCTACAGGGGGCGACACAATGAGCAGTTCTTC
TRBD2	TRBV2	TRBJ2-2	.	12	CALGGGAGELFF	TGTGCCCTTGGGGGGGGTGCCGGGGAGCTGTTTTTT
TRBD2	TRBV5-1	TRBJ2-3	once	16	CASSPGTSGGTDTQYF	TGCGCCAGCAGCCCAGGGACTAGCGGGGGCACAGATACGCAGTATTTT
TRBD2	TRBV5-1	TRBJ2-3	.	15	CASSFFAGGRDTQYF	TGCGCCAGCAGCTTCTTTGCGGGGGGGCGAGATACGCAGTATTTT
.	TRBV29-1	TRBJ2-3	.	14	CSVRNRAPGDTQYF	TGCAGCGTTAGGAACCGGGCACCCGGTGATACGCAGTATTTT
.	TRBV5-6	TRBJ2-7	many	11	CASSLDYEQYF	TGTGCCAGCAGCTTGGACTACGAGCAGTACTTC
.	TRBV6-5	TRBJ1-2	.	13	CASRRGDVYGYTF	TGTGCCAGCAGACGGGGCGACGTCTATGGCTACACCTTC
.	TRBV9	TRBJ1-2	.	13	CASSVEAGYGYTF	TGTGCCAGCAGCGTAGAGGCTGGCTATGGCTACACCTTC
TRBD2	TRBV5-4	TRBJ2-3	.	16	CASSPRLAGSTDTQYF	TGTGCCAGCAGCCCCAGACTAGCGGGGAGCACAGATACGCAGTATTTT
.	TRBV2	TRBJ2-1	.	13	CASSVGGRDEQFF	TGTGCCAGCAGTGTCGGGGGCCGGGATGAGCAGTTCTTC
.	TRBV18	TRBJ2-1	.	13	CASSLNSYNEQFF	TGTGCCAGCTCACTCAACTCCTACAATGAGCAGTTCTTC
.	TRBV25-1	TRBJ1-6	.	15	CASSDSGQNNSPLHF	TGTGCCAGCAGTGATTCCGGACAGAATAATTCACCCCTCCACTTT
TRBD1	TRBV5-8	TRBJ1-2	once	12	CASADRVYGYTF	TGTGCCAGCGCCGACAGGGTCTATGGCTACACCTTC
.	TRBV5-1	TRBJ2-3	.	13	CASSKGTTDTQYF	TGCGCCAGCAGCAAAGGGACGACAGATACGCAGTATTTT
TRBD2	TRBV7-9	TRBJ2-1	.	13	CASSLVSGGLGFF	TGTGCCAGCAGCTTAGTGAGCGGAGGACTAGGCTTCTTC
.	TRBV6-5	TRBJ1-2	.	16	CASSSLGGGGHYGYTF	TGTGCCAGCAGTTCTCTGGGGGGAGGTGGACACTATGGCTACACCTTC
.	TRBV30	TRBJ2-7	.	11	CAWSVYDEQYF	TGTGCCTGGAGTGTATACGACGAGCAGTACTTC
TRBD1	TRBV9	TRBJ1-2	.	14	CASSAGQGSDGYTF	TGTGCCAGCAGCGCCGGACAGGGCTCGGATGGCTACACCTTC
.	TRBV27	TRBJ1-5	few	13	CASSLFSNQPQHF	TGTGCCAGCAGTTTATTCAGCAATCAGCCCCAGCATTTT
.	TRBV11-3	TRBJ2-5	.	16	CASSKRGGGPEETQYF	TGTGCCAGCAGCAAAAGAGGGGGGGGCCCTGAAGAGACCCAGTACTTC
TRBD2	TRBV28	TRBJ2-7	.	14	CASSRGRPFWEQYF	TGTGCCAGCAGTCGCGGGAGGCCCTTTTGGGAGCAGTACTTC
.	TRBV7-2	TRBJ1-5	.	13	CASSRRGTQPQHF	TGTGCCAGCAGCCGCCGAGGGACTCAGCCCCAGCATTTT
.	TRBV6-5	TRBJ2-3	.	13	CASSYSNADTQYF	TGTGCCAGCAGTTACTCGAATGCAGATACGCAGTATTTT
.	TRBV27	TRBJ1-1	.	12	CASSLGDLYAFF	TGTGCCAGCAGCCTGGGAGACTTATACGCTTTCTTT
TRBD1	TRBV5-1	TRBJ2-5	.	16	CASSPGTGGYQETQYF	TGCGCCAGCAGCCCAGGGACAGGGGGCTACCAAGAGACCCAGTACTTC
TRBD1	TRBV7-9	TRBJ2-7	.	14	CASSRRDRVAEQYF	TGTGCCAGCAGCCGACGGGACAGGGTGGCCGAGCAGTACTTC
.	TRBV6-6	TRBJ2-5	.	14	CASSPRSAQETQYF	TGTGCCAGCAGTCCCCGAAGCGCCCAAGAGACCCAGTACTTC
TRBD1	TRBV4-3	TRBJ2-3	.	15	CASSQDQGATDTQYF	TGCGCCAGCAGCCAAGATCAGGGGGCTACAGATACGCAGTATTTT
TRBD2	TRBV5-1	TRBJ2-3	.	17	CASSLLRGISSTDTQYF	TGCGCCAGCAGCTTGCTGCGGGGGATTTCTAGCACAGATACGCAGTATTTT
.	TRBV29-1	TRBJ2-5	.	14	CSVEGRQAPRAQYF	TGCAGCGTTGAGGGCAGACAGGCGCCTAGGGCCCAGTACTTC
.	TRBV7-6	TRBJ2-7	.	14	CASSPSGGSYEQYF	TGTGCCAGCAGCCCCAGCGGAGGATCCTACGAGCAGTACTTC
TRBD1	TRBV9	TRBJ1-2	.	14	CASSPRTGEFGYTF	TGTGCCAGCAGCCCAAGGACAGGGGAGTTTGGCTACACCTTC
TRBD1	TRBV5-1	TRBJ2-7	.	16	CASTEDRDRGLYEQYF	TGCGCCAGCACCGAAGACCGGGACAGGGGGCTTTACGAGCAGTACTTC
.	TRBV30	TRBJ2-1	.	10	CASFNNEQFF	TGTGCCTCTTTTAACAATGAGCAGTTCTTC
.	TRBV6-4	TRBJ1-2	.	13	CASSDSRGNGYTF	TGTGCCAGCAGTGACAGCAGGGGAAATGGCTACACCTTC
.	TRBV7-9	TRBJ2-2	few	15	CASSPTSAATGELFF	TGTGCCAGCAGCCCGACGAGCGCGGCCACCGGGGAGCTGTTTTTT
.	TRBV7-9	TRBJ2-7	few	12	CASSLRNYEQYF	TGTGCCAGCAGCTTGCGAAACTACGAGCAGTACTTC
.	TRBV18	TRBJ1-4	.	14	CASSPPGLGEKLFF	TGTGCCAGCTCACCCCCTGGCTTAGGGGAAAAACTGTTTTTT
TRBD1	TRBV5-1	TRBJ1-1	.	16	CASSLGLGWDRGEAFF	TGCGCCAGCAGCTTGGGCCTTGGTTGGGACAGGGGTGAAGCTTTCTTT
.	TRBV4-2	TRBJ2-6	.	16	CASRSPRTSGANVLTF	TGTGCCAGCAGGTCCCCGCGTACCTCTGGGGCCAACGTCCTGACTTTC
TRBD1	TRBV27	TRBJ2-7	.	16	CASSASTGERTYEQYF	TGTGCCAGCAGTGCTTCCACAGGGGAGAGGACCTACGAGCAGTACTTC
.	TRBV30	TRBJ2-3	once	12	CAWRGGHFTQYF	TGTGCCTGGAGGGGAGGACATTTCACGCAGTATTTT